This T cell receptor beta chain was obtained from a study of blood T cell repertoires in COVID-19. Across the whole study: COVID-19 samples, acute and convalescent, were from the United States, Italy and Spain.

Sequenced by immunoSEQ multiplex PCR; TCRdb stores in-frame clones only, minus some. The table shows fewer than 350,000 clones, with roughly 85% occurring only once. V was cut by 5 bases and J by 4 bases, with 9 bases left in between. This CDR3 contains 12 residues. The V gene's germline CDR1 is SEHNR and CDR2 FQNEAQ (reference sequence). This chain joins TRBV7-9 and TRBJ2-7; no reliable D call. The sequence came from a human donor in a cohort sampled during active COVID-19. The sample was peripheral blood. The CDR3 protein is CASSRSGYEQYF. The CDR3 DNA follows: TGTGCCAGCAGCCGGTCCGGGTACGAGCAGTACTTC. Full variable domain (remainder filled in from reference TRBV7-9 and TRBJ2-7): DTGVSQNPRHKITKRGQNVTFRCDPISEHNRLYWYRQTLGQGPEFLTYFQNEAQLEKSRLLSDRFSAERPKGSFSTLEIQRTEQGDSAMYLCASSRSGYEQYFGPGTRLTVT.